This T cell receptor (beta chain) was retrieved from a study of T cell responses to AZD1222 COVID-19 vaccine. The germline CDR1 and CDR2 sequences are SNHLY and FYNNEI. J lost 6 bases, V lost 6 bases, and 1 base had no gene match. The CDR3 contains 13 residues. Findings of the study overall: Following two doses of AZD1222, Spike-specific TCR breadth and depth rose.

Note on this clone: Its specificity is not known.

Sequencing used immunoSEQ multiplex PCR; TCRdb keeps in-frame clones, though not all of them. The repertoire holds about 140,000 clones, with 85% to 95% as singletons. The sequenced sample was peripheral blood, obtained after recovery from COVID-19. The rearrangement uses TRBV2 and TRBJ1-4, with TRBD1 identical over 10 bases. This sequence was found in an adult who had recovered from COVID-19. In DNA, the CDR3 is TGTGCCAGCAGGGACAGGGGGGATGAAAAACTGTTTTTT. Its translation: CASRDRGDEKLFF.